Listed here is a single T cell receptor (beta chain). This entry is derived from a study of blood T cell repertoires in COVID-19. About the research overall: There were acute and convalescent COVID-19 samples, and they came from the United States, Italy and Spain. From T cells, B-cell-depleted T cells, or PBMCs came the material, which was cDNA or gDNA.

Original handling: Scientists estimated how many nucleated cells there were by amplifying reference gene primers. Sequencing was performed with immunoSEQ multiplex PCR; in TCRdb, only in-frame clones are kept and a portion is missing. For V, J and clone size, that table is used; D and trimming come from the DNA. The sample shows over 150,000 clones, 70% to 90% of them seen only once. Sequenced input: peripheral blood. This TCR was recovered from a man aged 50-60 years with active or convalescent COVID-19.

The CDR3 region has the DNA TGTGCCAGCAGCCCGGGTGGCAGGGGCCCTTACAATGAGCAGTTCTTC. It encodes CASSPGGRGPYNEQFF. The chain combines TRBV5-4 with TRBJ2-1, with D possibly being TRBD1 (6 bases). CDR3 size: 16 residues. Germline CDR1 is SGHNT and CDR2 is YYREEE (reference sequence). V was clipped by 4 bases and J by 4 bases, with 18 bases between them.